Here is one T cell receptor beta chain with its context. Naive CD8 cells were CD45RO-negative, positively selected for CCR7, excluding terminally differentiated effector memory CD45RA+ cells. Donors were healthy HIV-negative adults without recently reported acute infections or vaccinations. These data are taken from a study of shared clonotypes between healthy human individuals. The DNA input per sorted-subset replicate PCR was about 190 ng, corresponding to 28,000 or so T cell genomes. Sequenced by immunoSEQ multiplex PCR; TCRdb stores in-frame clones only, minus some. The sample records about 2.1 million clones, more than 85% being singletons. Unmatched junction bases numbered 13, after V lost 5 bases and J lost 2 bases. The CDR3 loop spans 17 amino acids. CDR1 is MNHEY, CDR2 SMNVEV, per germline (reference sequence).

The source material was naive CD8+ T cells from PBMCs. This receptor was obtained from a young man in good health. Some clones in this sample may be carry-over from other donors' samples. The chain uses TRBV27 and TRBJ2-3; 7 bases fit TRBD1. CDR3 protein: CASSESQGFQHTDTQYF. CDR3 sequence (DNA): TGTGCCAGCAGTGAATCACAGGGGTTTCAACACACAGATACGCAGTATTTT.